The subject of this entry is one T cell receptor (beta chain). Its cognate antigen has yet to be identified. No much larger clone is present one base from it, and per-base qualities are unavailable. The library was generated by the immunoSEQ multiplex PCR assay. For the multiplex PCR, a mixture combining 60 forward primers for TCR Vbeta segments and 13 reverse primers for TCR Jbeta segments was used. Amplification of the CDR3 region of rearranged TCR beta genes was performed with a multiplex PCR assay on genomic DNA. On the Illumina HiSeq System, the amplified TCR beta libraries were sequenced as 87-base-pair reads. Regarding the original processing steps: Across the 666 repertoires, a later analysis counted roughly 84 million unique TCR beta chains, 8.5 million to 12 million of which were shared by at least two donors. A nearest-neighbor algorithm error-corrected the raw reads and collapsed the reads into unique sequences, merging closely related sequences to remove PCR and sequencing errors. V, D and J gene segments were assigned by aligning CDR3 sequences to IMGT reference sequences. For a sequence to be retained, a match of at least six nucleotides to both a V gene segment and a J gene segment was required. Rearrangements were classified as productive when the CDR3 lacked stop codons and remained in frame with V and J, and all other rearrangements were classified as non-productive. CDR3 was defined according to IMGT convention as the region running from the second conserved V-encoded cysteine to the conserved J-encoded phenylalanine. The earlier analysis of roughly 590 of the donors excluded sequences that lacked an unambiguous match to a single V gene segment. In an earlier analysis of almost 600 of the donors, a V segment was called functional when productive rearrangements were above 56.7%, and segregating when the standard deviation between donors exceeded 5%. A statistical classification framework was built for diagnosing cytomegalovirus status from the catalog of TCR beta chain sequences. In a later analysis, TCR nucleotide sequences were compared against IMGT/GENE-DB human TR gene sequences so that V and J genes could be assigned. A later analysis assigned CDR3 sequences and most-parsimonious VDJ recombination scenarios with the TCRdist pipeline. In a later analysis, each TCR beta chain was defined by its CDR3 amino acid sequence together with its V-gene family, and reads without a unique V-gene family were excluded. As a way to deal with suspected cross-contamination and a sequencing artifact, a later analysis dropped 592 nucleotide sequences that were highly shared and had low generation probability. In a later analysis, a clonal expansion index was calculated for each public chain from normalized within-repertoire ranks of inferred template counts. In a later analysis, generation probabilities were computed using a VDJ recombination model fitted to out-of-frame rearrangements, and the results were checked against IGoR. In a later analysis, TCR-TCR, TCR-HLA and TCR-CMV co-occurrence was scored with hypergeometric tests, and a repertoire-size bias correction was applied to TCR pairs. In a later analysis, false discovery rates were estimated by permuting HLA or CMV assignments 20 times. A later analysis grouped co-occurring TCRs with DBSCAN, adding TCRdist sequence similarity when clustering within HLA-allele-positive subsets. Co-occurrence clustering excluded repertoires with fewer than 30,000 or more than 120,000 public chains, plus five with anomalous nucleotide sharing. As stored in TCRdb, this immuneACCESS dataset retains in-frame rearrangements with V and J assigned. A fraction of the clones does not appear; measured against another copy, unresolved V genes explain less than half of the discrepancy, and the remainder lacks a known reason. V and J calls and clone size are those listed in that table; D and trimming were worked out from the DNA. The sample table contains around 140,000 clones; only one count was recorded for 79% of them. The leading ten clones occupy 0.85% to 1.4% of the sample.

The cohort was made up of about 610 healthy bone marrow donors. All cohort members were sampled while nominally healthy, although unrecorded immune exposures were likely present. The donor tested CMV seronegative, placing the donor among the roughly 350 seronegative members of the cohort. Each donor provided a peripheral blood sample, and peripheral blood mononuclear cells were used for TCR beta sequencing. The Qiagen DNeasy Blood Extraction Kit was used to extract genomic DNA from the blood cell samples. The data belong to a study of cytomegalovirus exposure and HLA in healthy donors (dated by TCRdb to about 2017). Regarding the complete study: An earlier analysis of about 560 of the donors reported roughly 300 Gb of sequence data and 90 million to 120 million unique TCR beta sequences obtained from around 170 million T cells. To decide whether each TCR beta V gene segment behaved as functional or pseudogenic, an earlier analysis of some 600 of the donors relied on high-throughput TCR beta sequencing. In addition to the first cohort of 666 subjects, a separate validation cohort of over 90 different subjects was used. The genetic ancestry cluster associated with self-reported Caucasian donors included around 76% of the 350 to 500 genotyped donors. The study aimed to test whether signatures of past pathogen exposure could be identified by cataloging public T cell receptors. Donor age, sex, ethnicity and CMV serostatus were collected together with the repertoire data. On average, around 200,000 unique TCR beta nucleotide sequences were sequenced per donor among several hundred genotyped donors of the cohort, with approximately 18% of those sequences being non-productive. HLA typing covered class I and class II loci at four-digit resolution. Rather than drawing on any new phenotypic data, the later analysis identified candidate immune exposures from TCR beta sequences and the way those sequences occurred across donors. Roughly 310 gigabases of sequencing data and tens of millions of unique TCR sequences were included in an early release covering about 700 HLA-typed donors. Genome-wide SNP genotypes for about 65% of the roughly 670 donors were used in a later genetic analysis, which treated that subset as a discovery cohort. Typing coverage differed by locus: A, B, C, DRB1 and DQB1 were typed in roughly 620-630 donors, DQA1 in roughly 510, DPA1 in 600 to 610, and DPB1 in approximately 450. All discovery cohort repertoires had been generated using a single sequencing platform. Because of strong linkage in the cohort, roughly five DR-DQ haplotypes were treated as single units for association and clustering. The T cell repertoires of several hundred subjects were profiled by immunosequencing and related to cytomegalovirus serostatus. A later analysis re-examined previously published TCR beta repertoires from about 700 donors and added high-resolution HLA genotyping to investigate patterns of TCR occurrence. To predict cytomegalovirus infection status, the study combined high-throughput TCR immunosequencing, statistical association of individual TCRs with disease status, and machine learning.

As encoded in the germline V gene, CDR1 is LGHNT while CDR2 is FRNRAP. The CDR3 has 13 amino acids, counting the end cysteine and phenylalanine. The sequence is cut down to CDR3 DNA, 39 bases in frame from base 1. Relative to germline, V is missing 3 bases and J is missing 6 bases, with 3 bases of the junction outside any gene match. General conclusions and limits of the study: Because counts were too low, about 15 rarely observed V segments, including chromosome 9 orphons, were left out of the earlier analysis of over 550 of the donors. Compared with equally common non-associated chains, HLA-associated TCR beta chains in a later analysis were more clonally expanded and had lower generation probabilities. In a later genetic analysis, a missense DCLRE1C variant was associated with V-gene and J-gene trimming of TCR beta chains, and the association was replicated in an independent cohort. Cytomegalovirus status was reported to be diagnosed by the classifier with high specificity and sensitivity in both the original and validation cohorts. According to a later analysis, TCR association rates differed among HLA loci, with DRB1 alleles showing the most associated TCRs and HLA-C alleles showing the fewest. According to a later analysis, most CMV-associated TCR beta chains appeared to be HLA-restricted, and the HLA associations seemed to be driven largely by CMV exposure. Correlated functional status among segregating V segments might be attributable to linkage disequilibrium, but an unknown experimental factor could not be ruled out. A few of the identified cytomegalovirus-associated TCR beta chains were confirmed in vitro to be specific for cytomegalovirus antigens. According to a later analysis, parvovirus B19, influenza, CMV and Epstein-Barr virus appeared linked to several top co-occurrence clusters. In an earlier analysis of about 540 of the donors, most TCR beta V segments were observed in productive rearrangements about 90% or about 30% of the time, broadly matching IMGT annotations. In a later genetic analysis, fewer N-insertions in productive TCRs were reported among donors in an Asian-associated ancestry cluster than the roughly 710-donor mean. HLA typing was unavailable for some donors at each locus, so association tests used only the typed subset. The authors suggested that the approach could potentially be generalized to other disease states and immunological phenotypes. Assigning TCR associations to individual alleles was difficult when HLA alleles, especially DR and DQ, strongly co-occurred. Roughly uniform sequencing depth across donors was assumed in presence/absence analyses, although this assumption may not hold. In the study, some 160 TCR beta chains were listed as associated with cytomegalovirus. The cohort was sequenced for TCR beta chains only, and without alpha or paired-chain data the features that could be detected were limited. Specific HLA alleles were associated with 18,000 or so TCR beta sequences at a false discovery rate of 0.05 in a later analysis. Across donors, most TCR sequences were observed very rarely, whereas some public TCRs were present in many individuals. For the cohort, immune exposure information was limited to CMV serostatus. A further reported finding was that TCR beta sequences accurately predicted the HLA-A and HLA-B alleles for most subjects in the first cohort. A cluster of highly shared sequence variants was judged likely to represent a technical artifact of the sequencing pipeline. The 87-base-pair reads could not distinguish some IMGT-functional V segments, including TRBV6-2 and TRBV6-3, so those segments were excluded.

The specimen sequenced was PBMCs. This receptor was identified in a male donor in good health and CMV-seronegative. This chain joins TRBV12-5 to TRBJ2-3; 7 central nucleotides agree with TRBD2. The sequenced DNA is TGTGCTAGTGGTTTCCAAGCGGGGGATACGCAGTATTTT. It is translated as CASGFQAGDTQYF.